This T cell receptor beta chain was identified during a study of shared clonotypes between healthy human individuals. Data came from immunoSEQ multiplex PCR; TCRdb stores just in-frame clones and leaves some out. The top ten clones hold about 1.7% of a sample with around 700,000 clones, around 72% of them seen once. Participating donors were healthy, HIV-negative adults free of recent acute infections or vaccinations. The clonotype was recovered from a woman in her thirties in good health. Sequencing was carried out using memory CD4+ T cells sorted from blood. The subset: CD45RA-negative fraction.

The DNA of the CDR3 is TGTGCCAGCTACACGGGGGCGCAGGTAGCTTTCTTT. Translation: CASYTGAQVAFF. This chain links TRBV6-5 with TRBJ1-1; a weak D match, TRBD1 (6 bases). Deletions cut 8 bases from V and 10 bases from J, with 17 bases between. The CDR3 is made up of 12 amino acids. CDR1 is MNHEY and CDR2 is SVGAGI in the germline V gene.